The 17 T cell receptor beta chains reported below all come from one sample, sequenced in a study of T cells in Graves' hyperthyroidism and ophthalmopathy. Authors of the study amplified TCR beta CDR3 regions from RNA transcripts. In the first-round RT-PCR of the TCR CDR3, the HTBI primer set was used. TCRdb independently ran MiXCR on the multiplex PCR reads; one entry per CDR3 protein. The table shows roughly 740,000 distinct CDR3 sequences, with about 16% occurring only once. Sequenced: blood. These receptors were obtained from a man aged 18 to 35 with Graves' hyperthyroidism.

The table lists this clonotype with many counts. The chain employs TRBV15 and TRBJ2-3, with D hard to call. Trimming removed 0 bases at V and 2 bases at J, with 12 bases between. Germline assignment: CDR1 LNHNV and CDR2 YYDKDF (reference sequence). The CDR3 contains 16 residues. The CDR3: CATSREVAVPTDTQYF. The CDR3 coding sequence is TGTGCCACCAGCAGAGAGGTGGCAGTGCCCACAGATACGCAGTATTTT. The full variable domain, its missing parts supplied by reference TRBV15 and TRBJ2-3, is DAMVIQNPRYQVTQFGKPVTLSCSQTLNHNVMYWYQQKSSQAPKLLFHYYDKDFNNEADTPDNFQSRRPNTSFCFLDIRSPGLGDTAMYLCATSREVAVPTDTQYFGPGTRLTVL.

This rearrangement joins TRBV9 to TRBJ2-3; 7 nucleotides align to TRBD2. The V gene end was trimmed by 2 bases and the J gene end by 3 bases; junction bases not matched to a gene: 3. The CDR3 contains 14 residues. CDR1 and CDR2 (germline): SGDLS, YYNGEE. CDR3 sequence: CASSVMGGTDTQYF. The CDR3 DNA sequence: TGTGCCAGCAGCGTGATGGGGGGGACAGATACGCAGTATTTT.

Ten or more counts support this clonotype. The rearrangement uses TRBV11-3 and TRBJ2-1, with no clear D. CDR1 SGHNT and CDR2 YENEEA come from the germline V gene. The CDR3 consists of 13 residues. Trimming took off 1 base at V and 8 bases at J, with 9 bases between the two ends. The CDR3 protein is CASSLVTVDEQFF. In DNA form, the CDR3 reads TGTGCCAGCAGCTTAGTCACCGTAGATGAGCAGTTCTTC.

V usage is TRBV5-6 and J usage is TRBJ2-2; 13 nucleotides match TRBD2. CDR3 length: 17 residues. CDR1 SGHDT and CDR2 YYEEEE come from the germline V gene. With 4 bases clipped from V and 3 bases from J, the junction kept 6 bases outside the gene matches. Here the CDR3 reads CASSPIGLAGDTGELFF. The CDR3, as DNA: TGTGCCAGCAGCCCCATAGGACTAGCGGGAGACACCGGGGAGCTGTTTTTT.

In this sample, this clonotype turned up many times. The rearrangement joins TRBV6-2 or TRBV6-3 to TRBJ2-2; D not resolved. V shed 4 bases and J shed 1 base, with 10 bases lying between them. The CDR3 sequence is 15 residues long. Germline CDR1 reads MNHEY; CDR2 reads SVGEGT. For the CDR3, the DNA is TGTGCCAGCAGTTTCGCAGGAAAGAACACCGGGGAGCTGTTTTTT. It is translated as CASSFAGKNTGELFF.

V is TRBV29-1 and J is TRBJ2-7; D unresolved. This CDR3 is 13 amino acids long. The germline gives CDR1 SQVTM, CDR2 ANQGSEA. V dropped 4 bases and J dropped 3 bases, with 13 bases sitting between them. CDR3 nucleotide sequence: TGCAGCGTTGGTGAGGCCTACCTCTACGAGCAGTACTTC. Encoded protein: CSVGEAYLYEQYF.

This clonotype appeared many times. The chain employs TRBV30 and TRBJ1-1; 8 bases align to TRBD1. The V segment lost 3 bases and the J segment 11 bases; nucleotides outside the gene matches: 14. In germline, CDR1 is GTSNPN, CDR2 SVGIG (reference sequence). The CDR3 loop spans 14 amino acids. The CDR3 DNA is TGTGCCTGGAGGGACAGGGAGTCGGCCGATGTGGCTTTCTTT. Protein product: CAWRDRESADVAFF.

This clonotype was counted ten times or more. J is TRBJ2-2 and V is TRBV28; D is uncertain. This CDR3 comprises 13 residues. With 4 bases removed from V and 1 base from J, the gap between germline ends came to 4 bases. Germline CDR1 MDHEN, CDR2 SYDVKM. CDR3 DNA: TGTGCCAGCAGTTACAGGAACACCGGGGAGCTGTTTTTT. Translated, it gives CASSYRNTGELFF.

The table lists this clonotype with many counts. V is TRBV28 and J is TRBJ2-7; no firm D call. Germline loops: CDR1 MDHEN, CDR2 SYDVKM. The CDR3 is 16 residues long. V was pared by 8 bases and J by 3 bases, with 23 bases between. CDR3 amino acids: CASRSPLRRAFYEQYF. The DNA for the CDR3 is TGTGCCAGCCGCTCCCCACTAAGGCGTGCGTTCTACGAGCAGTACTTC. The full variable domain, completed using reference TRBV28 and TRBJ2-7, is DVKVTQSSRYLVKRTGEKVFLECVQDMDHENMFWYRQDPGLGLRLIYFSYDVKMKEKGDIPEGYSVSREKKERFSLILESASTNQTSMYLCASRSPLRRAFYEQYFGPGTRLTVT.

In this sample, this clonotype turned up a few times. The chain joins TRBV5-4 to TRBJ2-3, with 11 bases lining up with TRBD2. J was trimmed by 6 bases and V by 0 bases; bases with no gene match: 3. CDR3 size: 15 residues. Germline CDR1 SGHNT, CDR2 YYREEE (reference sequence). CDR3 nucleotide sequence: TGTGCCAGCAGCTTGGGACTAGCGGGATGGGATACGCAGTATTTT. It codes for CASSLGLAGWDTQYF. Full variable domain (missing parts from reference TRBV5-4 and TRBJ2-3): ETGVTQSPTHLIKTRGQQVTLRCSSQSGHNTVSWYQQALGQGPQFIFQYYREEENGRGNFPPRFSGLQFPNYSSELNVNALELDDSALYLCASSLGLAGWDTQYFGPGTRLTVL.

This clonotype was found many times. The CDR3 here is CASSRTSGRSYNEQFF. The CDR3 DNA follows: TGTGCCAGCTCACGGACTAGCGGGAGGTCCTACAATGAGCAGTTCTTC. This chain links TRBV18 with TRBJ2-1, with 14 bases identical to TRBD2. The CDR3 sequence is 16 residues long. V shed 4 bases, J shed 1 base, and the junction held 0 bases outside the gene matches. Germline V CDR1 and CDR2: KGHSH, LQKENI.

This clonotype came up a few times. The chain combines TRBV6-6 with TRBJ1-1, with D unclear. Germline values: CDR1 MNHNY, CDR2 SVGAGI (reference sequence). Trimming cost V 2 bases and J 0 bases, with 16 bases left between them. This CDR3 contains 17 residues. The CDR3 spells CASSYPMKGFMNTEAFF. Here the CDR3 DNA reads TGTGCCAGCAGTTACCCAATGAAAGGGTTCATGAACACTGAAGCTTTCTTT.

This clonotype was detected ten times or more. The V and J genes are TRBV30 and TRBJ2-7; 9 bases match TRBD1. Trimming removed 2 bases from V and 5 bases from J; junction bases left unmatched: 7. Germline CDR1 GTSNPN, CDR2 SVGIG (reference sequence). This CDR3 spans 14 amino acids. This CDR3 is CAWSFRTGAHEQYF. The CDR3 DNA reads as TGTGCCTGGAGTTTTCGGACAGGGGCCCACGAGCAGTACTTC.

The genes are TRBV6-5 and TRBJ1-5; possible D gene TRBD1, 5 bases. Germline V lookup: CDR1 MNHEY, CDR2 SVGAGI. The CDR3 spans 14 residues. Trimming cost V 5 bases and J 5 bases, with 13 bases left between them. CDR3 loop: CASSTGRGYQPQHF. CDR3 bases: TGTGCCAGCAGTACTGGACGGGGGTATCAGCCCCAGCATTTT.

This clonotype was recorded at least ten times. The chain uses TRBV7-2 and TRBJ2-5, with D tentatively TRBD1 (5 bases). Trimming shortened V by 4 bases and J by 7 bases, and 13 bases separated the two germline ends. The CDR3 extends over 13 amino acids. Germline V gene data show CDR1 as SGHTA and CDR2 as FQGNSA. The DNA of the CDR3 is TGTGCCAGCAGCTCACAGGTTACGGGGACCCAGTACTTC. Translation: CASSSQVTGTQYF.

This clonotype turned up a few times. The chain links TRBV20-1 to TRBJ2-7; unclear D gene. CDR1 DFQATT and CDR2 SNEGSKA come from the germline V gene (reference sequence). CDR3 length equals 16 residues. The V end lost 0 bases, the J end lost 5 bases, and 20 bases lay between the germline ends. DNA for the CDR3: TGCAGTGCTAGAGATCCAAATAAAGTTCCAGTTAACGAGCAGTACTTC. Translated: CSARDPNKVPVNEQYF.

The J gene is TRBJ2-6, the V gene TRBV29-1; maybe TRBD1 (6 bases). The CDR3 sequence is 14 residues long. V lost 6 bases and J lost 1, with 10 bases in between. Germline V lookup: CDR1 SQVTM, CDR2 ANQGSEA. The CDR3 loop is CSVSTGSGANVLTF. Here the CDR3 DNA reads TGCAGCGTAAGCACAGGGTCTGGGGCCAACGTCCTGACTTTC.